The next 16 T cell receptor beta chains were all read from a single sample in a study of blood T cells in healthy people across ages. The authors ran a second PCR of roughly 6 to 12 cycles using a sample-barcoded 5' primer and a J-beta primer mix. Each CDR3 protein is one row after TCRdb ran MiXCR on the 5' RACE reads. In the table there are hundreds of thousands of distinct CDR3 sequences, 40% to 60% of which are singletons. The sequencing sample was made of blood. The source is a man aged 25 to 40 in good health.

On this clonotype itself: A clone one base away is much larger, so this may be a read error. This chain joins TRBV2 and TRBJ1-2; 8 bases line up with TRBD1. With V trimmed by 4 bases and J by 0 bases, 7 bases remained unmatched. Germline V lookup: CDR1 SNHLY, CDR2 FYNNEI. This CDR3 has 16 amino acids. The DNA of the CDR3 is TGTGCCAGCAGTGCCACATACAGGGGGGCTAACTATGGCTACACCTTC. It encodes CASSATYRGANYGYTF.

The chain links TRBV6-1 to TRBJ2-3; D is uncertain. V gave up 1 base and J gave up 1 base, with 12 bases separating them. Germline V lookup: CDR1 MNHNS, CDR2 SASEGT. The CDR3 length is 16 residues. CDR3 sequence: CASSEDNLLGTDTQYF. The DNA for the CDR3 is TGTGCCAGCAGTGAAGACAACCTTCTAGGCACAGATACGCAGTATTTT.

V usage is TRBV12-5 and J usage is TRBJ2-1; 10 bases match TRBD2. The junction had 7 bases not matched to a gene; V was cut back by 6 bases and J by 5 bases. Germline V gene data show CDR1 as LGHNT and CDR2 as FRNRAP. The CDR3 has 15 amino acids. The CDR3 loop is CASGPGLADHNEQFF. DNA for the CDR3: TGTGCTAGTGGCCCTGGACTAGCGGATCACAATGAGCAGTTCTTC.

The chain uses TRBV7-9 and TRBJ2-4, with TRBD2 as a possible D gene (6 bases). The V end lost 4 bases, the J end lost 13 bases, and 23 bases lay between the germline ends. The germline CDR1 and CDR2 sequences are SEHNR and FQNEAQ (reference sequence). The CDR3 length is 15 residues. The CDR3 sequence: CASSWRGQGPEEQYF. In DNA form, the CDR3 reads TGTGCCAGCAGCTGGAGGGGTCAGGGACCAGAGGAGCAGTACTTC.

The chain combines TRBV27 with TRBJ2-3; TRBD1 matches 10 bases. The V segment lost 5 bases and the J segment 4 bases; nucleotides outside the gene matches: 6. The V gene's germline CDR1 is MNHEY and CDR2 SMNVEV (reference sequence). CDR3 length: 15 residues. The CDR3 DNA follows: TGTGCCAGCAGTCCAAGGGACAGGGGCGCAGATACGCAGTATTTT. Its translation is CASSPRDRGADTQYF.

The genes are TRBV12-3 or TRBV12-4 and TRBJ2-1, with 8 bases lining up with TRBD1. CDR3 length: 14 amino acids. Trimming removed 3 bases from V and 6 bases from J; junction bases left unmatched: 4. In nucleotides, the CDR3 is TGTGCCAGCAGTTTGGACAGGGAAAGCAATGAGCAGTTCTTC. This codes for CASSLDRESNEQFF.

The chain has TRBV12-3 or TRBV12-4 and TRBJ1-5, with TRBD1 as a possible D gene (5 bases). This CDR3 is built from 20 residues. The ends were cut back, 3 bases at V and 0 bases at J, with 24 bases in the middle. The CDR3 nucleotides read TGTGCCAGCAGTTTTTCAGGGCATAGTGTGGGAGGATATAGCAATCAGCCCCAGCATTTT. This sequence encodes CASSFSGHSVGGYSNQPQHF.

This chain uses TRBV4-2 with TRBJ2-2, with 10 bases that match TRBD1. Germline V gene lookup returns CDR1 LGHNA and CDR2 YNFKEQ. The V gene end was trimmed by 5 bases and the J gene end by 4 bases; junction bases not matched to a gene: 7. The CDR3 spans 16 residues. CDR3 residues: CASSLGDRGFTGELFF. Here the CDR3 DNA reads TGTGCCAGCAGCTTGGGGGACAGGGGTTTCACCGGGGAGCTGTTTTTT.

For the CDR3, the DNA is TGTGCCAGCTTCGGATGGGGGGGGAACACTGAAGCTTTCTTT. It encodes CASFGWGGNTEAFF. This chain links TRBV27 with TRBJ1-1, with a weak D call TRBD1 (5 bases). The CDR3 has 14 amino acids. Germline lookup yields CDR1 MNHEY and CDR2 SMNVEV (reference sequence). V was shortened by 8 bases and J by 1 base, with 14 bases between the two germline ends.

Of note for this clonotype: One end of the junction is discordant with germline, which a read error may explain. The rearrangement joins TRBV3-1 to TRBJ1-5; D is undetermined. The CDR3 runs to 15 residues. Germline V gene lookup returns CDR1 LGHDT and CDR2 YNNKEL (reference sequence). The CDR3 reads CASSEDIGSNQPQHF. CDR3 nucleotides: TGTGCCAGCAGCGAAGATATCGGTAGCAATCAGCCCCAGCATTTT.

The chain has TRBV6-5 and TRBJ2-1; D may match TRBD1 or TRBD2 (6 bases each). With 0 bases removed from V and 4 bases from J, the gap between germline ends came to 10 bases. Germline V lookup: CDR1 MNHEY, CDR2 SVGAGI. This CDR3 is built from 15 residues. The CDR3 protein is CASSYSGGTYNEQFF. The CDR3 DNA reads as TGTGCCAGCAGTTACTCTGGCGGGACATACAATGAGCAGTTCTTC.

A few counts support this clonotype. The gene calls are TRBV20-1 and TRBJ1-2; 11 positions agree with TRBD1. This CDR3 is 15 amino acids long. V lost 6 bases and J lost 8; bases outside the gene matches: 14. In germline, CDR1 is DFQATT, CDR2 SNEGSKA (reference sequence). CDR3 sequence reads: CSAPMKDRGRQGYTF. The CDR3 nucleotides are TGCAGTGCCCCGATGAAGGACAGGGGGCGCCAGGGCTACACCTTC.

This clonotype was seen only a few times. The chain is built from TRBV5-1 and TRBJ2-1, with D possibly called TRBD1 or TRBD2 (5 bases each). The CDR3 extends over 16 amino acids. In germline, CDR1 is SGHRS, CDR2 YFSETQ. Trimming shortened V by 4 bases and J by 0 bases, and 14 bases separated the two germline ends. CDR3 loop: CASSGDKGSSYNEQFF. DNA of the CDR3: TGCGCCAGCAGCGGCGACAAGGGGAGCTCCTACAATGAGCAGTTCTTC.

J is TRBJ2-4 and V is TRBV27; the D gene is possibly TRBD2 (5 bases). The DNA matches TRBJ2-7 better at its end, which makes the J call doubtful. This CDR3 contains 15 residues. Germline CDR1 and CDR2: MNHEY and SMNVEV (reference sequence). The CDR3 DNA reads TGTGCCAGCAGTTTAGCTCTAGCTTCCTCCTACGAGCAGTACTTC. It encodes CASSLALASSYEQYF.

This clonotype has only one observation. This chain joins TRBV7-9 and TRBJ1-2, with a tentative D call TRBD1 (6 bases). This CDR3 contains 16 residues. Trimming took 0 bases from V and 5 from J, leaving 16 bases between them. CDR1 is SEHNR, CDR2 FQNEAQ, per germline (reference sequence). The CDR3 is CASSLALNRALYGYTF. In DNA form, the CDR3 reads TGTGCCAGCAGCTTAGCGTTAAACAGGGCCCTATATGGCTACACCTTC. Drawing the rest from reference TRBV7-9 and TRBJ1-2, the complete variable domain is DTGVSQNPRHKITKRGQNVTFRCDPISEHNRLYWYRQTLGQGPEFLTYFQNEAQLEKSRLLSDRFSAERPKGSFSTLEIQRTEQGDSAMYLCASSLALNRALYGYTFGSGTRLTVV.

In its sample, this clonotype was seen a few times. The chain carries TRBV7-2 and TRBJ1-1; 7 bases are shared with TRBD1. From germline, CDR1 is SGHTA and CDR2 FQGNSA. CDR3 length: 18 residues. V lost 5 bases to trimming and J lost 0 bases; unmatched junction nucleotides: 15. The CDR3 region has the DNA TGTGCCAGCAGCCTCCGGAGGGGGCGGATGGGTATGAACACTGAAGCTTTCTTT. As protein: CASSLRRGRMGMNTEAFF.